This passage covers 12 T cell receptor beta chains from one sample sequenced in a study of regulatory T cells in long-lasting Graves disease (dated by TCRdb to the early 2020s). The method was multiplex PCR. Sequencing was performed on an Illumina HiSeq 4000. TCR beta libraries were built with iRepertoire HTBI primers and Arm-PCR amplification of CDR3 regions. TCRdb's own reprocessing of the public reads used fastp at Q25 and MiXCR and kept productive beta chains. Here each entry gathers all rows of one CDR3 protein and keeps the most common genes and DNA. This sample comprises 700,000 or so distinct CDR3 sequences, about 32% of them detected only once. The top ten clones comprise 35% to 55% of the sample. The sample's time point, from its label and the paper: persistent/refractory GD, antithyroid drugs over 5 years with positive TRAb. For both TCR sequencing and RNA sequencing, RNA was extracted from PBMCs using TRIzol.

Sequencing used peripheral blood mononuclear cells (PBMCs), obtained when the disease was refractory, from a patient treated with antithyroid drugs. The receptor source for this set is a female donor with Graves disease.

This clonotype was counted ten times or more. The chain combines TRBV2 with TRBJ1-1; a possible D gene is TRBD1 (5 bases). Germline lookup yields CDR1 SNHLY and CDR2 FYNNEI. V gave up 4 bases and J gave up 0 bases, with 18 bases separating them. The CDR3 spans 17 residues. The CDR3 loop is CASSVPAAQGLNTEAFF. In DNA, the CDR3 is TGTGCCAGCAGTGTTCCCGCGGCCCAGGGTCTGAACACTGAAGCTTTCTTT.

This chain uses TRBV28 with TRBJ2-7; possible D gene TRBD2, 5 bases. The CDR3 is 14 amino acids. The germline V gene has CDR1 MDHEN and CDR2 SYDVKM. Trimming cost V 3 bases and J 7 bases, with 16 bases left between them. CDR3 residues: CASSFWQGGVEQYF. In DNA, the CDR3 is TGTGCCAGCAGTTTCTGGCAAGGAGGTGTAGAGCAGTACTTC.

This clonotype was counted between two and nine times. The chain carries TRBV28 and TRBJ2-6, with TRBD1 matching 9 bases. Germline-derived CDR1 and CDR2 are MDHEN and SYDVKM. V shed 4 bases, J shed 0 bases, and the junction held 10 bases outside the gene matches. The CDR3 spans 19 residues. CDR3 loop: CASSWGTGRTNSGANVLTF. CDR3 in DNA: TGTGCCAGCAGTTGGGGGACAGGGAGGACAAACTCTGGGGCCAACGTCCTGACTTTC.

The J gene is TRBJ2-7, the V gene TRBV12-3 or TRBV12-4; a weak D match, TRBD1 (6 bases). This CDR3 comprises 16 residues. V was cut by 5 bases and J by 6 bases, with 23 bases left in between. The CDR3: CASSPTGTRTQAEQYF. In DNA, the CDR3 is TGTGCCAGCAGTCCAACCGGGACAAGGACGCAAGCCGAGCAGTACTTC.

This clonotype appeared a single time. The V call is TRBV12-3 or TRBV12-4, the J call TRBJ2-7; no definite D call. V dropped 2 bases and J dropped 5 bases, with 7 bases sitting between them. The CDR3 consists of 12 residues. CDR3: CASSLLLNEQYF. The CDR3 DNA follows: TGTGCCAGCAGTTTACTGTTGAACGAGCAGTACTTC.

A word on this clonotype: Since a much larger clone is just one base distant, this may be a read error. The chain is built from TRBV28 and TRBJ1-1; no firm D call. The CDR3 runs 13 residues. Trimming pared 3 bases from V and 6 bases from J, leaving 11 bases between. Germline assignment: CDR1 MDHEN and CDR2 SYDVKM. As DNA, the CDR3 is TGTGCCAGCAGTTTTGGTAGAGGTTCTGAAGCTTTCTTT. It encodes CASSFGRGSEAFF. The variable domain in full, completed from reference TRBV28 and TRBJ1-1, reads DVKVTQSSRYLVKRTGEKVFLECVQDMDHENMFWYRQDPGLGLRLIYFSYDVKMKEKGDIPEGYSVSREKKERFSLILESASTNQTSMYLCASSFGRGSEAFFGQGTRLTVV.

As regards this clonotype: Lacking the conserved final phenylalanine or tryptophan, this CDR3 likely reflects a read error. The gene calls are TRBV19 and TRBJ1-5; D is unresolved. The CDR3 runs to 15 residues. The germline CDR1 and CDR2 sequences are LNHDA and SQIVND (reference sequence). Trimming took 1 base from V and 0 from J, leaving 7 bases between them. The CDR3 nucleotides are TGTGCCAGTAGTATAGGCGGCGGTAGCAATCAGCCCCAGCATTCT. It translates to CASSIGGGSNQPQHS.

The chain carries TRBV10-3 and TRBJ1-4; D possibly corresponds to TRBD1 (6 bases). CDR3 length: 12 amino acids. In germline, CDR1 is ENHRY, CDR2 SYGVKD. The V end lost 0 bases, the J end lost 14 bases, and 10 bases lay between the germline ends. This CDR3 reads CAISESTGGLFF. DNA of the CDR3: TGTGCCATCAGTGAGTCGACGGGGGGCCTGTTTTTT.

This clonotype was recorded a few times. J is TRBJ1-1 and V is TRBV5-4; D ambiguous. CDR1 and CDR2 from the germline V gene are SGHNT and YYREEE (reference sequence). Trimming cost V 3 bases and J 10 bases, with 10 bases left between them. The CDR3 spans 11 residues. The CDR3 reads CASSYSGVAFF. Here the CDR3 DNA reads TGTGCCAGCAGCTACTCGGGAGTAGCTTTCTTT.

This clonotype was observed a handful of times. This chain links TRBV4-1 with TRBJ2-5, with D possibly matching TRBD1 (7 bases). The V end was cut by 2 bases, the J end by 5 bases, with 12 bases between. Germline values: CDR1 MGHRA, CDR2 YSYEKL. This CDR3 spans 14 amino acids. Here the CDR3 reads CASSQSTGRETQYF. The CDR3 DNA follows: TGCGCCAGCAGCCAATCGACAGGGAGGGAGACCCAGTACTTC.

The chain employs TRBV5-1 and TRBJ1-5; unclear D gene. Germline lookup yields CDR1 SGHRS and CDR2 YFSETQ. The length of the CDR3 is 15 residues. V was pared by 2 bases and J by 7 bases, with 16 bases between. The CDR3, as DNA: TGCGCCAGCAGCTTTGGGGAAAGCTTTGGACAGCCCCAGCATTTT. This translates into CASSFGESFGQPQHF. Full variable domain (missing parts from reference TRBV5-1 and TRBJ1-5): KAGVTQTPRYLIKTRGQQVTLSCSPISGHRSVSWYQQTPGQGLQFLFEYFSETQRNKGNFPGRFSGRQFSNSRSEMNVSTLELGDSALYLCASSFGESFGQPQHFGDGTRLSIL.

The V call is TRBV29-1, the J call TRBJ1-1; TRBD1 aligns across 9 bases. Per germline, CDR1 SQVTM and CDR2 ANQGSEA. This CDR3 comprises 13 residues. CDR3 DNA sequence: TGCATCGGGGGGACAGGGAGGGACACTGAAGCTTTCTTT. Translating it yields CIGGTGRDTEAFF.